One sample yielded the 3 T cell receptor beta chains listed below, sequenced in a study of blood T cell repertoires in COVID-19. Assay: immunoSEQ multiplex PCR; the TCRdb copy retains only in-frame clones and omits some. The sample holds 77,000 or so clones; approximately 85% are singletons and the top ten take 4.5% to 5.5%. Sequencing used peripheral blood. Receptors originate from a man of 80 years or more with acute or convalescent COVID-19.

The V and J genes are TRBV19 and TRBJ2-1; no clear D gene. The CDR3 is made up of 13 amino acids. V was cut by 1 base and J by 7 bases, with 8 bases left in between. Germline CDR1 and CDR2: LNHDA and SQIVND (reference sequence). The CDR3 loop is CASSIGPENEQFF. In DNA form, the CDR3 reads TGTGCCAGTAGTATAGGGCCGGAGAATGAGCAGTTCTTC.

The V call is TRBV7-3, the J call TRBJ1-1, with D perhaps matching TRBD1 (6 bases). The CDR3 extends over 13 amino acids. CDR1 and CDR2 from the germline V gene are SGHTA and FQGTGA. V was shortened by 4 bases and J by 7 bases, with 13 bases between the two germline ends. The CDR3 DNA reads TGTGCCAGCAGCTCTCAGGGGTATGGTGAAGCTTTCTTT. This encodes CASSSQGYGEAFF. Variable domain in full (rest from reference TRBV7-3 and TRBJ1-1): GAGVSQTPSNKVTEKGKYVELRCDPISGHTALYWYRQSLGQGPEFLIYFQGTGAADDSGLPNDRFFAVRPEGSVSTLKIQRTERGDSAVYLCASSSQGYGEAFFGQGTRLTVV.

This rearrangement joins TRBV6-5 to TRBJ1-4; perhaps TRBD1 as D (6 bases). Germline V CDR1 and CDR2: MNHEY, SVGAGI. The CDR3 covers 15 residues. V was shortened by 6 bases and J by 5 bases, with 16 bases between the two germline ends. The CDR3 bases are TGTGCCAGCAGGATCCTACAGGGACTAAATGAAAAACTGTTTTTT. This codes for CASRILQGLNEKLFF.